These T cell receptor beta chains were read from a single sample in a study of blood T cell repertoires in COVID-19. The table came from immunoSEQ multiplex PCR; TCRdb's copy has only in-frame clones and leaves some out. In the table there are roughly 290,000 clones, around 85% of which are singletons. Sequencing input: peripheral blood. These receptors all stem from a woman aged 50 to 60 with active or convalescent COVID-19. CDR3s include the opening cysteine and the closing phenylalanine or tryptophan. Each record gives: V gene, D gene, clone size, J gene, CDR3 protein, CDR3 DNA. The D gene is left open where the match is weak. For some rows the clone size is stated as once, few or many, or as a class when expanded; others skip it.

>TRBV30|NA|once|TRBJ1-2
CAWTFALGRTGGYTF
TGTGCCTGGACTTTCGCTTTAGGGAGGACGGGTGGCTACACCTTC
>TRBV5-1|TRBD2|few|TRBJ2-3
CASSSDPGLAGTQYF
TGCGCCAGCAGCTCGGACCCGGGACTAGCGGGTACGCAGTATTTT
>TRBV30|NA|NA|TRBJ1-6
CAWSHTTGGRSPLHF
TGTGCCTGGAGTCATACGACCGGGGGACGGTCACCCCTCCACTTT
>TRBV9|TRBD1|NA|TRBJ1-2
CASSVRQGSGYTF
TGTGCCAGCAGCGTACGACAGGGAAGTGGCTACACCTTC
>TRBV7-2|TRBD2|NA|TRBJ2-2
CASSTALAGASGELFF
TGTGCCAGCAGCACAGCCTTAGCGGGAGCATCCGGGGAGCTGTTTTTT
>TRBV28|NA|NA|TRBJ1-5
CASTPPGVGQPQHF
TGTGCCAGCACCCCCCCAGGGGTGGGGCAGCCCCAGCATTTT
>TRBV30|NA|NA|TRBJ2-3
CAWSVTSGGVSTDTQYF
TGTGCCTGGAGTGTCACATCTGGCGGGGTTAGCACAGATACGCAGTATTTT
>TRBV7-2|NA|NA|TRBJ2-1
CASSLAPGNDEQFF
TGTGCCAGCAGCTTAGCGCCAGGGAACGATGAGCAGTTCTTC
>TRBV6-1|NA|NA|TRBJ1-1
CASSEMTGNTEAFF
TGTGCCAGCAGTGAAATGACAGGGAACACTGAAGCTTTCTTT
>TRBV11-2|NA|NA|TRBJ1-3
CASSQVISSGNTIYF
TGTGCCAGCAGCCAAGTAATCAGCTCTGGAAACACCATATATTTT
>TRBV7-3|NA|NA|TRBJ2-5
CASSFGSGETQYF
TGTGCCAGCAGCTTTGGTAGCGGCGAGACCCAGTACTTC
>TRBV9|NA|NA|TRBJ2-4
CASSVGSGALKNIQYF
TGTGCCAGCAGCGTAGGGAGCGGAGCATTAAAAAACATTCAGTACTTC
>TRBV10-3|NA|NA|TRBJ1-5
CAISSTLPGQTNQPQHF
TGTGCCATCAGTTCTACCCTACCGGGACAAACCAATCAGCCCCAGCATTTT